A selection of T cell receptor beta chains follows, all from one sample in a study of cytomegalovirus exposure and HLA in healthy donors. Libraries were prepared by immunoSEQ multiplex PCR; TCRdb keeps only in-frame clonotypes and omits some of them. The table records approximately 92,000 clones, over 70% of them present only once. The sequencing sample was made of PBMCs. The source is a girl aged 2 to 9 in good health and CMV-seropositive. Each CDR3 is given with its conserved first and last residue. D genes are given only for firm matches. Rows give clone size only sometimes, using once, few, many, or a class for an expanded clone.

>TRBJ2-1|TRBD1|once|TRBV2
CASSVDRGRDEQFF
TGTGCCAGCAGTGTAGACAGGGGCCGTGATGAGCAGTTCTTC
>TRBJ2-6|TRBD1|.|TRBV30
CAWIRTGSGANVLTF
TGTGCCTGGATTAGGACAGGGTCCGGGGCCAACGTCCTGACTTTC
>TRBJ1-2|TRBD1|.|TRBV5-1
CASSTGQGEGYTF
TGCGCCAGCAGCACCGGACAGGGGGAAGGCTACACCTTC
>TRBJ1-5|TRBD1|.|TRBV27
CASSGFGTGNGQPQHF
TGTGCCAGCTCCGGATTCGGGACAGGGAACGGTCAGCCCCAGCATTTT
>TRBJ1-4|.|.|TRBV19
CASRQNRANEKLFF
TGTGCCAGCAGACAAAACAGGGCTAATGAAAAACTGTTTTTT
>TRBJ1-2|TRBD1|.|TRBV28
CASSPTRNRGPYGYTF
TGTGCCAGCAGTCCGACCCGTAACAGGGGACCCTATGGCTACACCTTC
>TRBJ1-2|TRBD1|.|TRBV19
CASSADRVAGYTF
TGTGCCAGTAGTGCCGACAGGGTAGCTGGCTACACCTTC
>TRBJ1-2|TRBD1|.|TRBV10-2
CASRAGTGDNYGYTF
TGCGCCAGCAGGGCCGGGACAGGGGACAACTATGGCTACACCTTC
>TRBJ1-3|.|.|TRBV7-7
CASSLSSTVGNTIYF
TGTGCCAGCAGCTTAAGTTCGACAGTAGGAAACACCATATATTTT
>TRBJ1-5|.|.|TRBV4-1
CASSLVQGSNQPQHF
TGCGCCAGCAGCCTCGTACAGGGAAGCAATCAGCCCCAGCATTTT
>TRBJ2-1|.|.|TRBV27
CASISSGGPFNEQFF
TGTGCCAGCATCTCTTCTGGAGGGCCATTTAATGAGCAGTTCTTC
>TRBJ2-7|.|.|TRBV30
CAWSETNSYEQYF
TGTGCCTGGAGTGAGACAAACTCCTACGAGCAGTACTTC
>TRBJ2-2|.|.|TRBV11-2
CASSLGRNTGELFF
TGTGCCAGCAGCTTGGGCAGGAACACCGGGGAGCTGTTTTTT
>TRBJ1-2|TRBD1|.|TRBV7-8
CASSLYGQGGGYTF
TGTGCCAGCAGCTTATATGGACAGGGTGGTGGCTACACCTTC
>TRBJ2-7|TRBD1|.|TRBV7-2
CASSRDSLYEQYF
TGTGCCAGCAGCCGGGACAGTCTCTACGAGCAGTACTTC
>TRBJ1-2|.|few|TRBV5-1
CASSFGGSFYGYTF
TGCGCCAGCAGCTTTGGAGGGAGTTTCTATGGCTACACCTTC
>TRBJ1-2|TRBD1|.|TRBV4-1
CASSPKTGGPYGYTF
TGCGCCAGCAGCCCCAAGACAGGGGGTCCCTATGGCTACACCTTC
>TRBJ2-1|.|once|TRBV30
CAWSVRGVENEQFF
TGTGCCTGGAGTGTCAGGGGAGTCGAGAATGAGCAGTTCTTC
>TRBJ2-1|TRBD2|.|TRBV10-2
CASSPLPSGELGNEQFF
TGCGCCAGCAGTCCCCTTCCAAGCGGGGAGCTTGGCAATGAGCAGTTCTTC
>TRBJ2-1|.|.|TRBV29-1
CSVEVSVNEQFF
TGCAGCGTTGAAGTATCGGTCAATGAGCAGTTCTTC
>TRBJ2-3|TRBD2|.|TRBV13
CASSSATSGKADTQYF
TGTGCCAGCAGCTCGGCAACTAGCGGGAAAGCAGATACGCAGTATTTT
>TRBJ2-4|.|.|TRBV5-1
CASSPLQDRDIQYF
TGCGCCAGCAGCCCACTACAGGACCGGGACATTCAGTACTTC
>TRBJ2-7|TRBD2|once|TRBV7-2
CASSPTSGSNSYEQYF
TGTGCCAGCAGCCCCACTAGCGGGAGTAATTCCTACGAGCAGTACTTC
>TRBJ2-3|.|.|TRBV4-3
CASSQDARSATDTQYF
TGCGCCAGCAGCCAAGATGCTAGGTCAGCGACAGATACGCAGTATTTT
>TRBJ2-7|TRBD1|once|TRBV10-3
CAISGDRGPYEQYF
TGTGCCATCAGTGGGGACAGGGGGCCCTACGAGCAGTACTTC
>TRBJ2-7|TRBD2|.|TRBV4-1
CASSLPGTSGGYEQYF
TGCGCCAGCAGCCTGCCCGGGACTAGCGGAGGCTACGAGCAGTACTTC
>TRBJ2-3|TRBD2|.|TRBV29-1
CSVGGGRLAGVVSTDTQYF
TGCAGCGTTGGGGGGGGACGACTAGCGGGAGTGGTTAGCACAGATACGCAGTATTTT
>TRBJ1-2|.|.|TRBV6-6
CASSYASGHNYGYTF
TGTGCCAGCAGTTACGCCTCGGGACACAACTATGGCTACACCTTC
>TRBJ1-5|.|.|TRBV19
CASKSGNQPQHF
TGTGCCAGTAAGTCGGGAAATCAGCCCCAGCATTTT
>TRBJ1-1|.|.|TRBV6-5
CASSSALATEAFF
TGTGCCAGCAGTTCCGCCTTAGCTACTGAAGCTTTCTTT